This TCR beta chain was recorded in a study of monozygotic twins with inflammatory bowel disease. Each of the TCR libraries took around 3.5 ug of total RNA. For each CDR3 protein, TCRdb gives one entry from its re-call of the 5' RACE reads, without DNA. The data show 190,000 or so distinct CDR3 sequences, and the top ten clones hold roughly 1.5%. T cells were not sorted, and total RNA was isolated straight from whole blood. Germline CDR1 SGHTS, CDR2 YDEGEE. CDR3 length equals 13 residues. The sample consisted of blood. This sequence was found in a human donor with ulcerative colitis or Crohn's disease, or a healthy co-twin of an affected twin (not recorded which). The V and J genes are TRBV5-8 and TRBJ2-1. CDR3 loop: CASSLAGYTEQFF.